Given below is one T cell receptor beta chain in context. This specimen belongs to a study of blood T cell repertoires in COVID-19. Study context: COVID-19 samples, acute and convalescent, were from the United States, Italy and Spain. The analysed material was cDNA or gDNA that came from T cells, B-cell-depleted T cells, or PBMCs.

The CDR3 has 15 amino acids. Germline V CDR1 and CDR2: SGDLS, YYNGEE. Trimming took 0 bases from V and 1 from J, leaving 10 bases between them. Original processing notes: Reference gene primer amplification gave estimated nucleated cell counts. The protocol was immunoSEQ multiplex PCR, while the TCRdb copy is restricted to in-frame clones and leaves out a portion. That table supplies the V and J calls and clone size; D and trimming were determined from the DNA. This table has 150,000 to 200,000 clones, 88% appearing once. This sequence joins TRBV9 and TRBJ2-5; TRBD2 might be the D (5 bases). The sequence came from a man aged 55 to 70 with acute or convalescent COVID-19. Specimen: peripheral blood. CDR3 DNA sequence: TGTGCCAGCAGCGTAGAGCCTAGCCCCCAAGAGACCCAGTACTTC. This encodes CASSVEPSPQETQYF.